The 23 T cell receptor beta chains listed next were all sequenced from one sample in a study of CD8 T cells in Susac syndrome. Reverse transcription of 0.5 to 1 ug RNA was carried out with random hexamers. TCRdb reanalysed the immunoSEQ multiplex PCR reads using MiXCR and keeps one entry per CDR3 protein. The table shows tens of thousands of distinct CDR3 sequences, with 96% occurring only once. The sample taken for sequencing was CD8+ T cells from PBMCs. The receptors stem from a human donor with Susac syndrome.

The chain carries TRBV4-1 and TRBJ2-1; D is undetermined. Trimming took off 2 bases at V and 2 bases at J, with 4 bases between the two ends. Germline-derived CDR1 and CDR2 are MGHRA and YSYEKL. The CDR3 totals 13 residues. The CDR3 here is CASSQMAYNEQFF. The CDR3 DNA follows: TGCGCCAGCAGCCAAATGGCCTACAATGAGCAGTTCTTC.

V is TRBV20-1 and J is TRBJ2-7; unclear D gene. This CDR3 is 13 amino acids long. The V end was cut by 3 bases, the J end by 0 bases, with 9 bases between. The germline gives CDR1 DFQATT, CDR2 SNEGSKA (reference sequence). CDR3 protein: CSARPIASYEQYF. The DNA of the CDR3 is TGCAGTGCTAGGCCCATCGCCTCCTACGAGCAGTACTTC.

The chain is built from TRBV3-1 and TRBJ2-3; no clear D gene. The V gene's germline CDR1 is LGHDT and CDR2 YNNKEL (reference sequence). Trimming took 0 bases from V and 5 from J, leaving 6 bases between them. CDR3 length: 13 amino acids. The CDR3 DNA follows: TGTGCCAGCAGCCAAGATCGAGAAGATACGCAGTATTTT. This translates into CASSQDREDTQYF.

The chain joins TRBV9 to TRBJ1-2; 12 positions match TRBD1. The CDR3 length is 16 residues. Trimming cost V 5 bases and J 9 bases; bases outside gene matches: 14. From germline, CDR1 is SGDLS and CDR2 YYNGEE. The CDR3 region is CASSPYPGQGAQSYTF. The DNA for the CDR3 is TGTGCCAGCAGTCCATACCCGGGACAGGGGGCGCAGAGCTACACCTTC.

V and J are TRBV20-1 and TRBJ1-2; D not certain. This CDR3 comprises 13 residues. CDR1 DFQATT and CDR2 SNEGSKA come from the germline V gene (reference sequence). Trimming shortened V by 6 bases and J by 1 base, and 12 bases separated the two germline ends. The CDR3 is CSATLTVNYGYTF. The CDR3 coding sequence is TGCAGTGCAACTTTAACAGTTAACTATGGCTACACCTTC.

The gene calls are TRBV6-5 and TRBJ2-7; 9 positions agree with TRBD1. The junction had 1 base not matched to a gene; V was cut back by 0 bases and J by 1 base. Germline assignment: CDR1 MNHEY and CDR2 SVGAGI. The CDR3 is 15 residues long. The CDR3 DNA reads as TGTGCCAGCAGTTACTCGGGACAGGGATCCTACGAGCAGTACTTC. Its translation: CASSYSGQGSYEQYF.

This chain links TRBV27 with TRBJ2-7; 8 nucleotides line up with TRBD1. Germline loops: CDR1 MNHEY, CDR2 SMNVEV (reference sequence). V trimming: 4 bases; J trimming: 3 bases; junction bases outside the gene matches: 5. CDR3 length equals 14 residues. The CDR3 nucleotides read TGTGCCAGCAGTTCCGGGACAGGTAACTACGAGCAGTACTTC. It yields the protein CASSSGTGNYEQYF.

J is TRBJ2-5 and V is TRBV20-1; D is possibly TRBD1 (5 bases). The CDR3 contains 12 residues. From germline, CDR1 is DFQATT and CDR2 SNEGSKA (reference sequence). The CDR3 nucleotides read TGCAGCGACAGTCCTCCAATTGAGACCCAGTACTTC. Protein sequence: CSDSPPIETQYF.

V gene TRBV24-1 combines with J gene TRBJ2-7; the D gene is possibly TRBD1 (6 bases). The CDR3 contains 13 residues. Germline V gives CDR1 KGHDR, CDR2 SFDVKD. Trimming took off 0 bases at V and 12 bases at J, with 14 bases between the two ends. CDR3 sequence (DNA): TGTGCCACCAGTGATTTGGGAACAGGGAATATGTACTTC. Its translation is CATSDLGTGNMYF.

The chain joins TRBV24-1 to TRBJ2-1; D call uncertain. The CDR3 is 14 residues long. Trimming removed 3 bases from V and 3 bases from J, with 8 bases in between. Germline values: CDR1 KGHDR, CDR2 SFDVKD. CDR3 in DNA: TGTGCCACCAGTGATGGGTCGAACTACAATGAGCAGTTCTTC. It codes for CATSDGSNYNEQFF.

This chain links TRBV9 with TRBJ2-1; maybe TRBD2 (6 bases). The length of the CDR3 is 20 residues. V shed 0 bases and J shed 3 bases, with 25 bases lying between them. Germline CDR1 SGDLS, CDR2 YYNGEE. The CDR3 nucleotides are TGTGCCAGCAGCGTAGGGATCGTTGGGAGGCTCTCCAGGTTCTACAATGAGCAGTTCTTC. Amino acid sequence: CASSVGIVGRLSRFYNEQFF.

V and J are TRBV7-2 and TRBJ1-2; weak D call: TRBD1 (6 bases). Looked up from germline, CDR1 is SGHTA and CDR2 is FQGNSA. V lost 8 bases, J lost 8 bases, and 21 bases lay in between. The CDR3 covers 14 residues. DNA of the CDR3: TGTGCCAGCTCAACCCCGGACAGTCGCTTGGGCTACACCTTC. Protein sequence: CASSTPDSRLGYTF.

This rearrangement joins TRBV6-1 to TRBJ1-1; no clear D gene. V shed 6 bases and J shed 0 bases, with 20 bases lying between them. The CDR3 spans 17 residues. Germline values: CDR1 MNHNS, CDR2 SASEGT. The CDR3 DNA reads as TGTGCCAGCAGCCCCCGAAGGTCGGCCGGGGTGAACACTGAAGCTTTCTTT. Its protein is CASSPRRSAGVNTEAFF.

The V gene is TRBV12-3 or TRBV12-4, the J gene TRBJ2-5, with 8 bases lining up with TRBD2. Losses at the gene ends were 4 bases for V and 4 bases for J; bases not matched to a gene: 5. This CDR3 comprises 14 residues. The CDR3 region has the DNA TGTGCCAGCAGTTCGGGGGGGCCGGGAGAGACCCAGTACTTC. Its translation is CASSSGGPGETQYF.

V is TRBV28 and J is TRBJ2-7, with 8 bases that match TRBD1. The CDR3 spans 14 residues. Germline V lookup: CDR1 MDHEN, CDR2 SYDVKM. Trimming cost V 5 bases and J 1 base; bases outside gene matches: 4. Written as DNA, the CDR3 is TGTGCCAGCAGTACGGGACAGGTTTCCTACGAGCAGTACTTC. Protein sequence: CASSTGQVSYEQYF.

This clonotype was seen just once. The chain employs TRBV23-1 and TRBJ1-2, with D perhaps TRBD1 (5 bases). TRBV23-1 is an ORF, and what it does is uncertain. Trimming cost V 6 bases and J 8 bases, with 13 bases left between them. This CDR3 contains 12 residues. This CDR3 reads CASRMGGEGYTF. CDR3 nucleotide sequence: TGCGCCAGCAGGATGGGGGGAGAAGGCTACACCTTC.

This clonotype was seen only once. V usage is TRBV5-1 and J usage is TRBJ2-3; D possibly corresponds to TRBD2 (7 bases). CDR1 SGHRS and CDR2 YFSETQ come from the germline V gene. V lost 0 bases and J 5 bases, leaving 13 bases between the germline ends. This CDR3 spans 15 amino acids. CDR3 bases: TGCGCCAGCAGCTTGGAGGGGGGGCCTGGAGATACGCAGTATTTT. As protein: CASSLEGGPGDTQYF.

The chain combines TRBV7-2 with TRBJ1-1; D is unclear. Germline V lookup: CDR1 SGHTA, CDR2 FQGNSA. CDR3 length: 14 amino acids. V lost 1 base to trimming and J lost 2 bases, with 8 bases between them. The CDR3: CASSLEPGNTEAFF. In DNA, the CDR3 is TGTGCCAGCAGCTTAGAACCGGGTAACACTGAAGCTTTCTTT.

The genes are TRBV7-9 and TRBJ2-6; D is unclear. Germline V gives CDR1 SEHNR, CDR2 FQNEAQ (reference sequence). The V and J ends lost 1 base and 2 bases respectively, with 6 bases between them. The CDR3 is 15 residues long. The CDR3 sequence: CASSLGQAGANVLTF. DNA of the CDR3: TGTGCCAGCAGCTTAGGGCAGGCTGGGGCCAACGTCCTGACTTTC.

This clonotype was seen a single time. The chain links TRBV28 to TRBJ1-1; D remains unclear. The CDR3 covers 15 residues. V was clipped by 1 base and J by 1 base, with 10 bases between them. Germline values: CDR1 MDHEN, CDR2 SYDVKM. CDR3 sequence reads: CASSLLWTTNTEAFF. As DNA, the CDR3 is TGTGCCAGCAGTTTATTGTGGACGACGAACACTGAAGCTTTCTTT.

This clonotype was found once. V is TRBV19 and J is TRBJ2-3, with D unresolved. The CDR3 consists of 13 residues. The germline CDR1 and CDR2 sequences are LNHDA and SQIVND (reference sequence). The V end lost 6 bases, the J end lost 5 bases, and 12 bases lay between the germline ends. CDR3 nucleotides: TGTGCCAGTAGGACCCTGGGGTTAGATACGCAGTATTTT. It translates to CASRTLGLDTQYF.

J is TRBJ2-3 and V is TRBV2; TRBD2 matches at 8 bases. Unmatched junction bases numbered 6, after V lost 6 bases and J lost 1 base. This CDR3 comprises 15 residues. The germline gives CDR1 SNHLY, CDR2 FYNNEI. CDR3 in amino acids: CASRPTSGGTDTQYF. The CDR3 DNA is TGTGCCAGCAGGCCTACTAGCGGAGGCACAGATACGCAGTATTTT.

The V and J genes are TRBV30 and TRBJ1-6; D not resolved. V lost 1 base to trimming and J lost 6 bases, with 7 bases between them. The CDR3 is made up of 13 amino acids. Looked up from germline, CDR1 is GTSNPN and CDR2 is SVGIG (reference sequence). The CDR3 region is CAWSELLNSPLHF. The CDR3 DNA reads TGTGCCTGGAGTGAACTCCTTAATTCACCCCTCCACTTT.